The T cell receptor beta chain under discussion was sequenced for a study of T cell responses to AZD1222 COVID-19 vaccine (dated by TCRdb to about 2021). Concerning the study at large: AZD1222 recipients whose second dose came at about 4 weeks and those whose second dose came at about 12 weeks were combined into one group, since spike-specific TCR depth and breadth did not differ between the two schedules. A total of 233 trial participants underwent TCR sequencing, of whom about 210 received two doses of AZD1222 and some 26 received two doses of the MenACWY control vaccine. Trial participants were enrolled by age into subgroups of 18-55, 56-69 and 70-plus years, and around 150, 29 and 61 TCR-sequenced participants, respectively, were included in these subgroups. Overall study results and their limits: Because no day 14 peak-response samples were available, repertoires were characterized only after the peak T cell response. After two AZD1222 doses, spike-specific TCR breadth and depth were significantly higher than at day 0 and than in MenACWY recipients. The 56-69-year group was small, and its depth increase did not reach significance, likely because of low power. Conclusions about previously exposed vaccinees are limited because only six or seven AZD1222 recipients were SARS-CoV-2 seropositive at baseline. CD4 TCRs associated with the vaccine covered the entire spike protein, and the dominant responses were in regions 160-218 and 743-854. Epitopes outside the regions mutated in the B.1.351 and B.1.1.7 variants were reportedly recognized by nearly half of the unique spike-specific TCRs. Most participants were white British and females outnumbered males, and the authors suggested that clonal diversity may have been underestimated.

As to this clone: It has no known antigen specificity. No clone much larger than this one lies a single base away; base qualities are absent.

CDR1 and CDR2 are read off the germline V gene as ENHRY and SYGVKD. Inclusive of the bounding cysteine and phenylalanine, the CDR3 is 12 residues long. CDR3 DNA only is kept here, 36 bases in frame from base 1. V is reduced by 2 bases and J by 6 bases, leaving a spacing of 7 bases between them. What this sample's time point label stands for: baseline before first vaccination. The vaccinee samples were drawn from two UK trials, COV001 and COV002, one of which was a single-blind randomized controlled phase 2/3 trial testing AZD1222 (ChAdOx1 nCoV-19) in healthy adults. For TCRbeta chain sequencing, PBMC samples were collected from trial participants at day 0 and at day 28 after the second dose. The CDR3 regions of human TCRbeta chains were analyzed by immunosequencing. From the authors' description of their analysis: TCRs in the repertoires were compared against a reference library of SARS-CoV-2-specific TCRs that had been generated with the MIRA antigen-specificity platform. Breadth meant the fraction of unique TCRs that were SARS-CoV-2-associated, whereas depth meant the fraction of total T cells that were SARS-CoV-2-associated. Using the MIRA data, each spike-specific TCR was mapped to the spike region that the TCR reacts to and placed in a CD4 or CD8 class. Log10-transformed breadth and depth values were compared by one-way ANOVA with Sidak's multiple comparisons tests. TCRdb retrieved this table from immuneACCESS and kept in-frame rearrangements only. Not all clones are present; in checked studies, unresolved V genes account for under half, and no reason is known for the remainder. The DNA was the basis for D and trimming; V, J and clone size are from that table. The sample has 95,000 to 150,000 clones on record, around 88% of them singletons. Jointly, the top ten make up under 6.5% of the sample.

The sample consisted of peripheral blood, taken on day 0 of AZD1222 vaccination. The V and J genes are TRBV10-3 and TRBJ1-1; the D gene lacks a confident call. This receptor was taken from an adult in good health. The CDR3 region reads CAISETGSEAFF. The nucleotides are TGTGCCATCAGTGAGACGGGGTCTGAAGCTTTCTTT.